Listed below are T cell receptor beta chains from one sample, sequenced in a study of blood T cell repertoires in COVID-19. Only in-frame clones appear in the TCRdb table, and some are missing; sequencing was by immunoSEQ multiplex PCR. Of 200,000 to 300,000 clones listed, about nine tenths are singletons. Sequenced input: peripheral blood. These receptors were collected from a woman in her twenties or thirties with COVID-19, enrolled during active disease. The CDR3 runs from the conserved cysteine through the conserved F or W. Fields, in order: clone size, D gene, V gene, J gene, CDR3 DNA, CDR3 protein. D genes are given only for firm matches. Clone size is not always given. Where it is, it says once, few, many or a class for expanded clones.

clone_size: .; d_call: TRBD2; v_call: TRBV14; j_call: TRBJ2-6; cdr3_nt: TGTGCCAGCAGCCAGCTACTAGCGGGAGGACCCTCTGGGGCCAACGTCCTGACTTTC; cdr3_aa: CASSQLLAGGPSGANVLTF
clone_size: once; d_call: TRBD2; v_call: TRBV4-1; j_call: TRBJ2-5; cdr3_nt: TGCGCCAGCAGCCGATCGAACGGGGGGGGCCCTATTCAAGAGACCCAGTACTTC; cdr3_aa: CASSRSNGGGPIQETQYF
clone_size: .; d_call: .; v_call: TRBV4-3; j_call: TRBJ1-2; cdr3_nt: TGCGCCAGCAGCCAAGATATTGGCAGGGTGAATAACTATGGCTACACCTTC; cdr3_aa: CASSQDIGRVNNYGYTF
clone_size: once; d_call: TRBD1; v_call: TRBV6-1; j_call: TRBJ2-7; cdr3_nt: TGTGCCAGCAGTGACCGGGACAGGGTACCGCACTCCTACGAGCAGTACTTC; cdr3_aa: CASSDRDRVPHSYEQYF
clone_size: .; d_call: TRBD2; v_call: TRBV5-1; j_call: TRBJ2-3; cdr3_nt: TGCGCCAGCAGCTCTCTAGCGGGAGGGGTATCAGATACGCAGTATTTT; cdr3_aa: CASSSLAGGVSDTQYF
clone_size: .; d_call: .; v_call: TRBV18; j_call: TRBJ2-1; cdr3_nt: TGTGCCAGCACCACCGCACAGGGATCAGGAGAGCAGTTCTTC; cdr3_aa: CASTTAQGSGEQFF
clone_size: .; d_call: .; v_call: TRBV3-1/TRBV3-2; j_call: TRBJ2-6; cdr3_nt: TGTGCCAGCAGCCAAGGACACCTCTCTGGGGCCAACGTCCTGACTTTC; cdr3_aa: CASSQGHLSGANVLTF
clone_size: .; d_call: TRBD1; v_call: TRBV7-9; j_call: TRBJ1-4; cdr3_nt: TGTGCCAGCAGCCCTAGTGGACAGGCTAATGAAAAACTGTTTTTT; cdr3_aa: CASSPSGQANEKLFF
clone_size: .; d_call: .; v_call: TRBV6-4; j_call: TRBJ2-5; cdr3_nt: TGTGCCAGCAGTGACTCGGGGCAGGAAGGGACCCAGTACTTC; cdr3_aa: CASSDSGQEGTQYF
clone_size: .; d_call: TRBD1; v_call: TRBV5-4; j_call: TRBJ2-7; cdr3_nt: TGTGCCAGCAGCTTGAAGTATTTTTCGGACAGGGGAAATTACGAGCAGTACTTC; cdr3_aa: CASSLKYFSDRGNYEQYF
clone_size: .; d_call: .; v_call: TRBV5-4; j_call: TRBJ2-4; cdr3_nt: TGTGCCAGCAGCCCGGGACTGGGAGACATTCAGTACTTC; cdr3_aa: CASSPGLGDIQYF
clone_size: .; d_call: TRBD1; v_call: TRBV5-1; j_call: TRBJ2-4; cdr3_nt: TGCGCCAGCAGCTTGGGACAGGGAGCGTCTTCCGCTCAGTACTTC; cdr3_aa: CASSLGQGASSAQYF
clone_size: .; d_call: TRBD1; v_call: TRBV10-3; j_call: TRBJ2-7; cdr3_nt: TGTGCCATCAGTCGGGACAGGGACTACGAGCAGTACTTC; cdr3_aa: CAISRDRDYEQYF
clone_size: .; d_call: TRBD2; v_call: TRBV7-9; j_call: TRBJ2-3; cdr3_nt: TGTGCCAGCAGCTCGCTCGGACTAGCGGGGGGTCTAAGCACAGATACGCAGTATTTT; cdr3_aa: CASSSLGLAGGLSTDTQYF
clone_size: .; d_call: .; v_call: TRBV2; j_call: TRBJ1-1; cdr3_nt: TGTGCCAGCAGAGCCGAATCGACTGCAGGGGCCCTCATGAACACTGAAGCTTTCTTT; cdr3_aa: CASRAESTAGALMNTEAFF
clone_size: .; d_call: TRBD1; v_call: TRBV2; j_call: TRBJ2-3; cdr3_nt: TGTGCCAGCAGTTTACAGGGGGATGGAGCAGATACGCAGTATTTT; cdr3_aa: CASSLQGDGADTQYF
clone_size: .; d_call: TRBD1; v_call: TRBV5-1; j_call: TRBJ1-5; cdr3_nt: TGCGCCAGCAGCTTGCGACCGGGACAGGGTGTTCAGCCCCAGCATTTT; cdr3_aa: CASSLRPGQGVQPQHF